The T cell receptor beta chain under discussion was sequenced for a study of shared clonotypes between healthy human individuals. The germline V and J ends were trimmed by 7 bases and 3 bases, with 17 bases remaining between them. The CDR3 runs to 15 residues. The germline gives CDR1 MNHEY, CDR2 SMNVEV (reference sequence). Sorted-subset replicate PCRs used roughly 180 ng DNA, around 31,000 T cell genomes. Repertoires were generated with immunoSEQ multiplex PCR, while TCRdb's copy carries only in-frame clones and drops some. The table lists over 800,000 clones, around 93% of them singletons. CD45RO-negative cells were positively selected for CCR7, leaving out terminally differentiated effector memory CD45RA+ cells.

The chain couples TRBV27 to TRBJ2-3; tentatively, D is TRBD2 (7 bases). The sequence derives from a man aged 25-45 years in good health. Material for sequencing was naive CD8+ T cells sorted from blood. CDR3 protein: CASIAGAGVTDTQYF. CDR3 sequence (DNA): TGTGCCAGCATCGCGGGGGCAGGGGTAACAGATACGCAGTATTTT.